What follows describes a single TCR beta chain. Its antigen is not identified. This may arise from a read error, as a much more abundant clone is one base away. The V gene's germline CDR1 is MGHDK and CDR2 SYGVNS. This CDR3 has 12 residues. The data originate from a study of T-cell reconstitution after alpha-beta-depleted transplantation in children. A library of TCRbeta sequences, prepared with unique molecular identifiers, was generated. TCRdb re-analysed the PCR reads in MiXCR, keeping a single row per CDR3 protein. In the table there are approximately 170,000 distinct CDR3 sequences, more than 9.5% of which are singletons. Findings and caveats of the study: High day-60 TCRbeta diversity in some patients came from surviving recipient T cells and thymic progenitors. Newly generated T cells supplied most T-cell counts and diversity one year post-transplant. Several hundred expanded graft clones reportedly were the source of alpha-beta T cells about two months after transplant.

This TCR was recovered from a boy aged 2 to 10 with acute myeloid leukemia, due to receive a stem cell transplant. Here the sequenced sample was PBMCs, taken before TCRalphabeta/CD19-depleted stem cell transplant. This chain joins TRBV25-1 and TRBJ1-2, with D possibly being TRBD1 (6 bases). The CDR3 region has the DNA TGTGCCAGCAGGCAACAGGGACGAGGCTACCCCTTC. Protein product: CASRQQGRGYPF.